This T cell receptor beta chain was sequenced during a study of T cell responses to AZD1222 COVID-19 vaccine. Study as a whole: Pooled together were second doses at about 4 or about 12 weeks. Regarding the study as a whole: Two doses of AZD1222 preceded a rise in Spike-specific TCR breadth and depth. Vaccine-associated CD4 TCRs spanned spike, dominant at 160-218 and 743-854. At baseline, just six or seven AZD1222 recipients tested seropositive.

The CDR3 loop spans 18 amino acids. Germline V lookup: CDR1 MDHEN, CDR2 SYDVKM. V was pared by 3 bases and J by 2 bases, with 20 bases between. Only in-frame clones appear in the TCRdb table, and some are missing; sequencing was by immunoSEQ multiplex PCR. The data contain tens of thousands of clones, about 90% of them seen just once; the ten biggest clones take up approximately 15%. This clone has just a few counts. The antigen is not known. V usage is TRBV28 and J usage is TRBJ1-3, with D possibly being TRBD1 (5 bases). This TCR came from an adult in good health. The sample consisted of peripheral blood, taken on day 0 of AZD1222 vaccination. CDR3: CASSFNQGGGYPGNTIYF. CDR3 DNA: TGTGCCAGCAGTTTTAATCAGGGAGGAGGATACCCTGGAAACACCATATATTTT.